The source of this TCR beta chain is a study of CD8+ T cells in alopecia areata. The study's findings and limits: Having one nonresponder leaves uncertain how baseline CD8+ expansion relates to response.

As concerns this clone: Its antigen is currently unknown.

Regarding treatment: oral pan-JAK inhibitor, 5-10 mg twice daily. Sorted out of PBMCs were CD4+ T cells and CD8+ T cells. Isolated RNA was reverse transcribed into cDNA used as the sequencing template. The protocol was immunoSEQ multiplex PCR, while the TCRdb copy is restricted to in-frame clones and leaves out a portion. The sample consists of around 86,000 clones, about 70% of them appearing once. The germline gives CDR1 SGHRS, CDR2 YFSETQ. The trim removed 2 bases at V and 4 bases at J, leaving 8 bases unmatched. The CDR3 length is 15 residues. The sequence was obtained from a human donor with alopecia areata. The source was CD8+ T cells sorted from blood, collected between weeks 44 and 45, from a patient treated with tofacitinib. The chain is built from TRBV5-1 and TRBJ2-7; 8 nucleotides match TRBD1. The CDR3 coding sequence is TGCGCCAGCAGCTTAGGTGGGACAGGTTCATACGAGCAGTACTTC. This gives the protein CASSLGGTGSYEQYF.